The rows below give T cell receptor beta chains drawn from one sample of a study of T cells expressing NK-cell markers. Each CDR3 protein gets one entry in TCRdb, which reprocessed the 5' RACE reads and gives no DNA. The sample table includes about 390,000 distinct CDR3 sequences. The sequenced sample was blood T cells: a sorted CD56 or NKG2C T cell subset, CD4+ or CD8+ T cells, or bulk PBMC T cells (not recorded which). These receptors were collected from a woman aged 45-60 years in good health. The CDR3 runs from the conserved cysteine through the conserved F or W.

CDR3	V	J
CATSDMDRGFYNEQFF	TRBV24-1	TRBJ2-1
CAISERDRGTYTEAFF	TRBV10-3	TRBJ1-1
CASSPTERNLAKNIQYF	TRBV7-9	TRBJ2-4
CASSFQGGEQETQYF	TRBV5-5	TRBJ2-5
CASSPRLAGGSSTDTQYF	TRBV7-6	TRBJ2-3
CASSSPGWGTGANVLTF	TRBV5-4	TRBJ2-6
CASSTRDRRELFF	TRBV12-3/TRBV12-4	TRBJ2-2
CASSSKGTEFNEQFF	TRBV5-1	TRBJ2-1
CSVAGNSNQPQHF	TRBV29-1	TRBJ1-5
CASSPTTEYSYEQYF	TRBV5-1	TRBJ2-7
CASSLESGRPGYTF	TRBV11-2	TRBJ1-2
CASSTSSGGGSETQYF	TRBV12-3/TRBV12-4	TRBJ2-5
CASSPGVAGGVGNEQFF	TRBV5-1	TRBJ2-1
CASSYGGPGDYEQYF	TRBV6-5	TRBJ2-7
CASSGGFPNEQFF	TRBV19	TRBJ2-1
CASSFTTGGSYYTGELFF	TRBV6-5	TRBJ2-2
CASSSNLGGQGAPSSYNEQFF	TRBV7-9	TRBJ2-1
CASSLEALAVEQYF	TRBV5-1	TRBJ2-7
CASRGGRPGELFF	TRBV12-3/TRBV12-4	TRBJ2-2
CASSDSGSWGEAFF	TRBV7-9	TRBJ1-1
CASSYPGQGPRYTF	TRBV6-2/TRBV6-3	TRBJ1-2
CASSVPRTGEGNEQFF	TRBV9	TRBJ2-1
CAISEPGSQAFF	TRBV10-3	TRBJ1-1
CASSSFGGGVSHYEQYF	TRBV6-2/TRBV6-3	TRBJ2-7
CASSHLASALKKLFF	TRBV11-2	TRBJ1-4
CASSFTGTGNTIYF	TRBV7-9	TRBJ1-3
CSVYGGLGNYGYTF	TRBV29-1	TRBJ1-2
CASSETGMSNQPQHF	TRBV6-4	TRBJ1-5
CASSPGLAGDETQYF	TRBV7-9	TRBJ2-5
CASSPGLADHYEQYF	TRBV11-2	TRBJ2-7
CASTRQYSQPQHF	TRBV6-2/TRBV6-3	TRBJ1-5
CATSDPQGALGTETQYF	TRBV24-1	TRBJ2-5
CASSASRLASSEQFF	TRBV5-1	TRBJ2-1
CASSYFSGGSSPLHF	TRBV14	TRBJ1-6
CASRDPAMGLPTGELFF	TRBV6-6	TRBJ2-2
CASSGFRTNEKLFF	TRBV12-3/TRBV12-4	TRBJ1-4
CASSLQMSSYNSPLHF	TRBV12-3/TRBV12-4	TRBJ1-6
CASRRDYGVSEQYF	TRBV6-5	TRBJ2-7
CAISARAGDSNQPQHF	TRBV10-3	TRBJ1-5
CASSQDGQGRSTGELFF	TRBV4-1	TRBJ2-2
CASSLVSGNTGELFF	TRBV7-8	TRBJ2-2